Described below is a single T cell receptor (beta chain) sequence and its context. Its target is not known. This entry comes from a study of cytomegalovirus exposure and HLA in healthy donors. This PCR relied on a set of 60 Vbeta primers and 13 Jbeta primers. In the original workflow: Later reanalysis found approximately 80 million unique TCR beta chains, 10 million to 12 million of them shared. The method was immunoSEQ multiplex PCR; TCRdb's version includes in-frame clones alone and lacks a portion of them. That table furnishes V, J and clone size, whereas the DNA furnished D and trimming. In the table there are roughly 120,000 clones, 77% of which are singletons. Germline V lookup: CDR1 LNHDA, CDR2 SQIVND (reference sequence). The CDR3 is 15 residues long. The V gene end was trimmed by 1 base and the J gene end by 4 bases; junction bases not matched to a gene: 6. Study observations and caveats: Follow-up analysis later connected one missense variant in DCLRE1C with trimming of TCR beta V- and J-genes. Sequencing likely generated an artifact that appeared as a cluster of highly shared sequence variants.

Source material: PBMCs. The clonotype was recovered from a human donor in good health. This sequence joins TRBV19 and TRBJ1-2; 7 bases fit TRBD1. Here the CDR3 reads CASSIAIEGAYGYTF. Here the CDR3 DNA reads TGTGCCAGTAGTATAGCAATCGAGGGGGCCTATGGCTACACCTTC.